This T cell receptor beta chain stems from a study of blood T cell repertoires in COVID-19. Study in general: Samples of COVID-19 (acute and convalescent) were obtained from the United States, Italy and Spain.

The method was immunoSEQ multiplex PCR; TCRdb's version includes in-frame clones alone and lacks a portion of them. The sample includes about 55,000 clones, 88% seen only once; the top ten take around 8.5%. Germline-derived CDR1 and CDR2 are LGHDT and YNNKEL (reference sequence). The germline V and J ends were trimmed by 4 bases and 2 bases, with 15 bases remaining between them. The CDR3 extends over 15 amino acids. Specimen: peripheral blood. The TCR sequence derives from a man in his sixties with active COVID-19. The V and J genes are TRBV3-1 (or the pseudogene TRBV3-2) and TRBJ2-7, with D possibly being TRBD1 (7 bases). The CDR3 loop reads CASSPRRDRPYEQYF. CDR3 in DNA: TGTGCCAGCAGCCCTCGGAGGGACAGACCCTACGAGCAGTACTTC.